The 18 T cell receptor beta chains presented below share a single source sample, sequenced in a study of blood T cell repertoires in COVID-19. The assay was immunoSEQ multiplex PCR, and TCRdb's table has in-frame clones only and misses some. The sample lists over 150,000 clones, about 86% seen once, with under 9.5% in the top ten. The sequencing sample was made of PBMCs or T cells enriched from blood (not recorded which). The receptor set was obtained from a man aged 50-60 years who had recovered from COVID-19.

This chain uses TRBV5-6 with TRBJ1-2, with D perhaps TRBD1 (6 bases). Germline V gives CDR1 SGHDT, CDR2 YYEEEE. The CDR3 is made up of 14 amino acids. V gave up 6 bases and J gave up 3 bases, with 15 bases separating them. CDR3 DNA: TGTGCCAGCACCGAGAAGGGGGACGACTATGGCTACACCTTC. Amino acid sequence: CASTEKGDDYGYTF.

The chain links TRBV11-2 to TRBJ1-4, with a possible D match to TRBD1 (6 bases). The CDR3 has 17 amino acids. Germline V gene sequence: CDR1 SGHAT, CDR2 FQNNGV. With 1 base removed from V and 2 bases from J, the gap between germline ends came to 14 bases. DNA for the CDR3: TGTGCCAGCAGCTTAGGTGGACAGCCCTGGACTAATGAAAAACTGTTTTTT. Its translation: CASSLGGQPWTNEKLFF.

This clone was seen once. The rearrangement links TRBV4-2 to TRBJ2-5; 14 nucleotides match TRBD2. The CDR3 extends over 17 amino acids. V was pared by 3 bases and J by 2 bases, with 5 bases of the junction left unmatched. CDR1 LGHNA and CDR2 YNFKEQ come from the germline V gene. DNA of the CDR3: TGTGCCAGCAGCCACGGACTAGCGGGGGGCGGTCAAGAGACCCAGTACTTC. Translation gives CASSHGLAGGGQETQYF.

The chain uses TRBV6-4 and TRBJ2-1; 12 positions agree with TRBD1. The CDR3 runs 16 residues. The junction had 13 bases not matched to a gene; V was cut back by 7 bases and J by 9 bases. CDR1 and CDR2 from the germline V gene are MRHNA and SNTAGT. DNA of the CDR3: TGTGCCAGCATTAGAATTCCGGGACAGGGGGCGTGTGAGCAGTTCTTC. Protein product: CASIRIPGQGACEQFF.

The chain couples TRBV7-9 to TRBJ1-2; TRBD1 might be the D (6 bases). CDR3 length equals 14 residues. V lost 2 bases to trimming and J lost 4 bases, with 11 bases between them. CDR1 SEHNR and CDR2 FQNEAQ come from the germline V gene (reference sequence). CDR3 amino acids: CASSLRDTAYGYTF. CDR3 sequence (DNA): TGTGCCAGCAGCTTACGGGACACCGCCTATGGCTACACCTTC.

This chain joins TRBV6-1 and TRBJ1-5, with 8 bases matching TRBD1. The CDR3 covers 17 residues. Germline V gives CDR1 MNHNS, CDR2 SASEGT. Trimming cost V 4 bases and J 5 bases; bases outside gene matches: 13. CDR3 sequence: CASSALRRTGFDQPQHF. The CDR3 DNA reads as TGTGCCAGCAGTGCACTAAGACGGACAGGGTTCGATCAGCCCCAGCATTTT.

The genes are TRBV19 and TRBJ2-1; maybe TRBD1 (6 bases). This CDR3 comprises 15 residues. The ends were cut back, 7 bases at V and 0 bases at J, with 13 bases in the middle. Germline assignment: CDR1 LNHDA and CDR2 SQIVND (reference sequence). CDR3 DNA sequence: TGTGCCAGTACCGGGACACAGAGCTCCTACAATGAGCAGTTCTTC. Translating gives CASTGTQSSYNEQFF.

The chain links TRBV5-4 to TRBJ1-3; 8 bases align to TRBD1. The CDR3 covers 15 residues. Trimming removed 1 base from V and 7 bases from J; junction bases left unmatched: 7. Looked up from germline, CDR1 is SGHNT and CDR2 is YYREEE (reference sequence). CDR3 residues: CASSLKGQEVNTIYF. In DNA, the CDR3 is TGTGCCAGCAGCTTGAAGGGACAGGAGGTTAACACCATATATTTT.

This CDR3 is CASSLLGGEYNEQFF. The CDR3 nucleotides read TGCGCCAGCAGCTTGCTCGGGGGGGAATACAATGAGCAGTTCTTC. This chain links TRBV5-1 with TRBJ2-1; 8 positions agree with TRBD2. Germline CDR1 and CDR2: SGHRS and YFSETQ. There are 15 residues in the CDR3. With V trimmed by 1 base and J by 4 bases, 4 bases remained unmatched.

This sequence joins TRBV9 and TRBJ2-1; tentative D call: TRBD2 (8 bases). Trimming stripped 1 base from V and 7 bases from J, with 15 bases between. The CDR3 contains 15 residues. Looked up from germline, CDR1 is SGDLS and CDR2 is YYNGEE. The CDR3 reads CASSVIGGGRNEQFF. The CDR3 DNA reads as TGTGCCAGCAGCGTAATAGGGGGCGGGAGGAATGAGCAGTTCTTC. Complete variable domain (other parts from reference TRBV9 and TRBJ2-1): DSGVTQTPKHLITATGQRVTLRCSPRSGDLSVYWYQQSLDQGLQFLIQYYNGEERAKGNILERFSAQQFPDLHSELNLSSLELGDSALYFCASSVIGGGRNEQFFGPGTRLTVL.

The chain is built from TRBV27 and TRBJ2-7, with D maybe TRBD2 (6 bases). The germline V and J ends were trimmed by 5 bases and 4 bases, with 15 bases remaining between them. The CDR3 loop spans 14 amino acids. The germline CDR1 and CDR2 sequences are MNHEY and SMNVEV (reference sequence). This CDR3 reads CASSPRDFSYEQYF. CDR3 bases: TGTGCCAGCAGTCCGCGGGACTTTTCGTACGAGCAGTACTTC.

The V call is TRBV5-1, the J call TRBJ2-5; D unresolved. Germline CDR1 reads SGHRS; CDR2 reads YFSETQ. This CDR3 contains 15 residues. V was clipped by 3 bases and J by 3 bases, with 15 bases between them. CDR3 region: CASSSQAPTEETQYF. The CDR3 nucleotides read TGCGCCAGCAGCTCGCAGGCCCCAACGGAAGAGACCCAGTACTTC.

The chain uses TRBV24-1 and TRBJ2-3; D ambiguous. CDR1 and CDR2 from the germline V gene are KGHDR and SFDVKD. CDR3 length: 14 amino acids. With 2 bases removed from V and 3 bases from J, the gap between germline ends came to 8 bases. The CDR3 nucleotides read TGTGCCACCAGTGATTACCCACTAACAGATACGCAGTATTTT. This sequence encodes CATSDYPLTDTQYF.

The V gene is TRBV4-1, the J gene TRBJ2-7, with TRBD1 matching 7 bases. The V gene end was trimmed by 2 bases and the J gene end by 3 bases; junction bases not matched to a gene: 4. CDR1 is MGHRA, CDR2 YSYEKL, per germline. The CDR3 sequence is 14 residues long. For the CDR3, the DNA is TGCGCCAGCAGCCAAACACAGGGGAACTACGAGCAGTACTTC. Residues: CASSQTQGNYEQYF.

The rearrangement uses TRBV5-4 and TRBJ1-2; a weak D match, TRBD1 (5 bases). Trimming removed 4 bases at V and 4 bases at J, with 8 bases between. There are 12 residues in the CDR3. Germline lookup yields CDR1 SGHNT and CDR2 YYREEE (reference sequence). CDR3 sequence (DNA): TGTGCCAGCAGCCCGGACACCTATGGCTACACCTTC. Its translation: CASSPDTYGYTF.

This sequence joins TRBV14 and TRBJ2-3, with 10 bases identical to TRBD2. V gave up 1 base and J gave up 2 bases; unmatched junction bases: 9. Germline loops: CDR1 SGHDN, CDR2 FVKESK. This CDR3 has 18 residues. The CDR3 sequence is CASSQGAGLAGVTDTQYF. The DNA for the CDR3 is TGTGCCAGCAGCCAAGGTGCGGGGCTAGCGGGGGTCACAGATACGCAGTATTTT.

CDR3 sequence (DNA): TGTGCCATCAGTGAGCCCGGACAGGGTGGCACAGATACGCAGTATTTT. Protein sequence: CAISEPGQGGTDTQYF. V usage is TRBV10-3 and J usage is TRBJ2-3; 8 bases agree with TRBD1. The germline CDR1 and CDR2 sequences are ENHRY and SYGVKD. The trim removed 2 bases at V and 1 base at J, leaving 5 bases unmatched. This CDR3 comprises 16 residues.

The chain links TRBV2 to TRBJ2-5, with TRBD2 matching 7 bases. Per the germline V gene, CDR1 is SNHLY and CDR2 is FYNNEI. The CDR3 length is 15 residues. The trim removed 6 bases at V and 5 bases at J, leaving 12 bases unmatched. The CDR3 bases are TGTGCCAGCAGCCCTAGGCGGGGGTCTCTGGAGACCCAGTACTTC. The encoded protein is CASSPRRGSLETQYF.